The T cell receptor beta chain under discussion was sequenced for a study of T cell repertoires in cytomegalovirus infection (dated by TCRdb to between 2019 and 2020). With regard to the full study: Donor HLA type was relevant to the analysis, as public TCR beta signatures indicated carriage of CMV infection together with the matching HLA type. The research as a whole found: The ex vivo response was dominated by HLA-C-restricted CMV-specific TCR beta clonotypes, which also provided the single most frequent clonotype in two of eight donors. In both this cohort and an independent approximately 370-donor cohort, the cumulative frequency of public TCR beta family members distinguished carriers of CMV infection plus the relevant HLA type.

The CDR3, from cysteine to phenylalanine, totals 13 residues. Only the CDR3 DNA is retained, 39 bases long and in frame from the first base. The germline V end is reduced by 4 bases and the J end by 6 bases; junction bases left unmatched: 1. CDR1 is given as SGHDN and CDR2 as FVKESK, both from the germline V gene. In the case of this clonotype: The clone's antigen remains unknown. No much larger clone is present one base from it, and per-base qualities are unavailable.

The sequencer was an Illumina HiSeq 1500. TCRdb applied fastp at Q25 and MiXCR to the public reads, then kept only in-frame beta chains. Rows are unified per CDR3 protein, each entry keeping the most common DNA and genes. For this sample there are about 260,000 distinct CDR3 sequences; roughly 15% appear just once. Around 8.8% of the sample lies in the top ten. The TCR was taken from a human donor in good health (CMV status not recorded). Some clones in this sample may be carry-over from other donors' samples. The V and J segments used are TRBV14 and TRBJ2-2, and 8 bases in between align with TRBD1. Sequencing input: PBMCs. The DNA sequence is given as TGTGCCAGCAGCCCACAGGGGGCCGGGGAGCTGTTTTTT. Its product reads: CASSPQGAGELFF.